This T cell receptor (beta chain) originates from a study of Graves' ophthalmopathy and Graves' hyperthyroidism (dated by TCRdb to 2017 to 2018). About the study as a whole: Peripheral blood samples were taken at the time of initial diagnosis, before any treatment was given. In total, over 130 blood samples were TCR-sequenced: approximately 42 ophthalmopathy, 75 hyperthyroidism and about 17 hyperthyroidism-to-ophthalmopathy patients. In about six hyperthyroidism patients, the T-cell repertoires found in thyroid tissue were compared with those found in blood. A discovery set of 100 patients (around 44 ophthalmopathy, about 58 stable hyperthyroidism) was enrolled to explore V-J signatures distinguishing ophthalmopathy from hyperthyroidism. An independent validation cohort comprised roughly 20 hyperthyroidism patients and 15 to 17 patients who later progressed from hyperthyroidism to ophthalmopathy. Once sampling was done, hyperthyroidism patients were given methimazole at a starting dose of 30 mg daily, while ophthalmopathy patients were given high-dose intravenous methylprednisolone. TCR beta repertoire signatures were used to distinguish Graves' ophthalmopathy from Graves' hyperthyroidism and to predict progression to ophthalmopathy.

For repertoire sequencing, TCR beta CDR3 regions were amplified from RNA transcripts. HTBI primers and the Qiagen OneStep RT-PCR kit were used in a first-round RT-PCR, which was followed by a second-round multiplex PCR, size selection and purification. The libraries underwent paired-end sequencing with 100 bp reads on an Illumina HiSeq2000. The paper's processing steps were these. SOAPnuke was used for read processing, and reads with adapters, uncalled bases, a mean Phred below 15, or no exact constant-primer or identifier match were discarded. COPE v1.2.5 was used to merge high-quality paired reads. Each unique nucleotide sequence was defined as a clonotype, and clonotypes were aligned to IMGT TRB V, D and J references with MiTCR v1.1. Analysis was restricted to V-J combinations with a frequency above 0.0001, which covered 98% to 99.2% of repertoires. For each V-J combination, a TCR clonal expansion and chaos score was defined as F50 clonal expansion divided by the chaos observed in the TCRdist matrix. Welch's t-statistics and random forest were used to reduce features to approximately 13 V-J combinations, which were fed into a naive Bayes classifier. Thyroid-blood repertoire similarity was quantified with the Morisita-Horn index. The public reads were quality trimmed at Q25 with fastp and then assembled into clones with MiXCR by TCRdb, keeping productive beta chains. CDR3 protein duplicates are merged, each entry listing the most common genes and DNA. V and J calls and clone size were set by TCRdb, not the authors. The table for this sample lists some 750,000 distinct CDR3 sequences; roughly 40% of them were counted only once. Together, the top ten hold roughly 45% of the sample.

V loses 2 bases of germline sequence and J loses 3 bases, and the interval between the two ends is 11 bases. Its CDR3 holds 16 amino acids, cysteine through phenylalanine. CDR3 DNA only is kept here, 48 bases in frame from base 1. CDR1 MNHNY and CDR2 SVGAGI are derived from the germline V gene (reference sequence). This clonotype has a count of ten or more. Its antigen remains unidentified. Nothing much larger sits one base from this clone, and base qualities are not available. Ophthalmopathy patients had moderately to severely active disease, Clinical Activity Score of at least 3, NOSPECS grade of at least 4, and disease duration under 3 months. Patients with other autoimmune diseases, uncontrolled infections, pregnancy or lactation were excluded. Clinical symptoms, serum thyroxine, TRAb, thyroid ultrasound and orbital computed tomography were used for diagnosis. PBMCs were isolated from approximately 10 ml of fresh peripheral blood by Ficoll-Paque density gradient centrifugation. Total RNA was extracted with Trizol reagent and quality-checked on an Agilent 2100 Bioanalyzer.

Broader findings and caveats from the paper: In validation, the model predicted ophthalmopathy progression with about 71% sensitivity and roughly 72% specificity; more than ten predicted patients were CT-confirmed with GO in a median of roughly 6.8 months. No statistical method was used to predetermine the sample size, and group allocation was not hidden from the investigators. Most expanded thyroid clonotypes with frequency above 0.001 were also detected in blood, suggesting blood repertoires may reflect the thyroid immune response. Ophthalmopathy was separated from stable hyperthyroidism by the 13-signature model with about 88% sensitivity and about 81% specificity in cross-validation and with 80%/75% in the test set.

The sequence was obtained from an adult man with Graves' ophthalmopathy. The V and J segments used are TRBV6-6 and TRBJ2-6; no D gene can be assigned with confidence. The sequenced sample was peripheral blood. The nucleotides read TGTGCCAGCAGTTACCCCCCGCGCGATGGGGCCAACGTCCTGACTTTC. Translated, this is CASSYPPRDGANVLTF.